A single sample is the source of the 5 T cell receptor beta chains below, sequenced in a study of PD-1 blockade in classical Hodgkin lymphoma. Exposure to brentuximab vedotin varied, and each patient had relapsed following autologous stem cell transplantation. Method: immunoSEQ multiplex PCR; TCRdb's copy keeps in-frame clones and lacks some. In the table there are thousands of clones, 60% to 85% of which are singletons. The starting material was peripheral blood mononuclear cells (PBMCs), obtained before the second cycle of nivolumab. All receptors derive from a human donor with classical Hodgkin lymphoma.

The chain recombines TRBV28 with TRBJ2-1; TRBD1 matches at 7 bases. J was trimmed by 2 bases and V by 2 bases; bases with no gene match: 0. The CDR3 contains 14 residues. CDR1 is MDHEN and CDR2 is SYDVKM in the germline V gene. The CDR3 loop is CASSLGTAYNEQFF. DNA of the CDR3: TGTGCCAGCAGTTTAGGGACAGCCTACAATGAGCAGTTCTTC. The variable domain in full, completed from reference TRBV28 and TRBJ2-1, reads DVKVTQSSRYLVKRTGEKVFLECVQDMDHENMFWYRQDPGLGLRLIYFSYDVKMKEKGDIPEGYSVSREKKERFSLILESASTNQTSMYLCASSLGTAYNEQFFGPGTRLTVL.

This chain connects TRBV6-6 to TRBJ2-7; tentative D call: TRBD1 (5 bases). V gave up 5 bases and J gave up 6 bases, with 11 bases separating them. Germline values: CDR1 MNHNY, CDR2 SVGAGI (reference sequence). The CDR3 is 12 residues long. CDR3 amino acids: CASSPQGSEQYF. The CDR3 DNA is TGTGCCAGCAGTCCCCAGGGAAGCGAGCAGTACTTC.

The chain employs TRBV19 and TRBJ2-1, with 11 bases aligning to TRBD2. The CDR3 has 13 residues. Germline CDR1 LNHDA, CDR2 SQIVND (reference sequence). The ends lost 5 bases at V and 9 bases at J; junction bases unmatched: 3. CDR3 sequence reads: CASSLGLAVEQFF. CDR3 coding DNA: TGTGCCAGTAGTTTGGGACTAGCGGTTGAGCAGTTCTTC.

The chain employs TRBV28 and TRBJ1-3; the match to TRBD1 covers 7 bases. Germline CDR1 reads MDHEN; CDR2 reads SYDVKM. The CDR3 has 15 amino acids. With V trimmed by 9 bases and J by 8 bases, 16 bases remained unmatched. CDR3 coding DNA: TGTGCCAGTTCTTCAGGGGGTAACTCTATAGACACCATATATTTT. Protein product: CASSSGGNSIDTIYF. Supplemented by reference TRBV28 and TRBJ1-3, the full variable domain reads DVKVTQSSRYLVKRTGEKVFLECVQDMDHENMFWYRQDPGLGLRLIYFSYDVKMKEKGDIPEGYSVSREKKERFSLILESASTNQTSMYLCASSSGGNSIDTIYFGEGSWLTVV.

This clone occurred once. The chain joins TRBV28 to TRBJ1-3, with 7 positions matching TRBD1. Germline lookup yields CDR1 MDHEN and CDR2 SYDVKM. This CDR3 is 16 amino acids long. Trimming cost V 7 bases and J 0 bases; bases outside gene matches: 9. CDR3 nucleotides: TGTGCCAGCACCTCCCGGGACAGTTTCTCTGGAAACACCATATATTTT. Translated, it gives CASTSRDSFSGNTIYF.